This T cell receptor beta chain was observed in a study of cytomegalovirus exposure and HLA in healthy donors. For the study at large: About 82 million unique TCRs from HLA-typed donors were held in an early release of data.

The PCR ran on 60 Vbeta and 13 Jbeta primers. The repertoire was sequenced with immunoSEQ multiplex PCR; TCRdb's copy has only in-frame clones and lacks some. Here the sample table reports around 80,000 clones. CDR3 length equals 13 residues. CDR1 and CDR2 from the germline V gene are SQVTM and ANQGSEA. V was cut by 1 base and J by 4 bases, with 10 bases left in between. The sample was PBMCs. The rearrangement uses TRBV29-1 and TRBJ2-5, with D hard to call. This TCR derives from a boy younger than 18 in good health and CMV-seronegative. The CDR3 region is CSVEGFGRETQYF. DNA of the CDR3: TGCAGCGTTGAAGGGTTTGGGCGAGAGACCCAGTACTTC.